This T cell receptor (beta chain) was captured in a study of regulatory T cells in long-lasting Graves disease. Germline V gene sequence: CDR1 SEHNR, CDR2 FQNEAQ (reference sequence). This CDR3 has 15 residues. Trimming pared 5 bases from V and 3 bases from J, leaving 17 bases between. At least ten counts were recorded for this clonotype. Indicated time point: newly diagnosed GD, antithyroid drugs for less than 3 months. Generation of the TCR library employed RNA extracted from PBMCs. To make TCR beta libraries, researchers used iRepertoire HTBI primers and Arm-PCR of CDR3 regions. MiXCR was run by TCRdb on the multiplex PCR reads, yielding one entry per CDR3 protein. The sample yields about 450,000 distinct CDR3 sequences, 16% seen once. A further study also used this sample, focusing on T cells in Graves' hyperthyroidism and ophthalmopathy.

The specimen was peripheral blood mononuclear cells (PBMCs), collected at new diagnosis, from a patient treated with antithyroid drugs. This chain connects TRBV7-9 to TRBJ2-7, with D maybe TRBD1 (6 bases). The receptor comes from a woman aged 25-40 years with Graves disease. The DNA of the CDR3 is TGTGCCAGCAGCCCCCCGGGACACAAATACTACGAGCAGTACTTC. Translated, it gives CASSPPGHKYYEQYF.